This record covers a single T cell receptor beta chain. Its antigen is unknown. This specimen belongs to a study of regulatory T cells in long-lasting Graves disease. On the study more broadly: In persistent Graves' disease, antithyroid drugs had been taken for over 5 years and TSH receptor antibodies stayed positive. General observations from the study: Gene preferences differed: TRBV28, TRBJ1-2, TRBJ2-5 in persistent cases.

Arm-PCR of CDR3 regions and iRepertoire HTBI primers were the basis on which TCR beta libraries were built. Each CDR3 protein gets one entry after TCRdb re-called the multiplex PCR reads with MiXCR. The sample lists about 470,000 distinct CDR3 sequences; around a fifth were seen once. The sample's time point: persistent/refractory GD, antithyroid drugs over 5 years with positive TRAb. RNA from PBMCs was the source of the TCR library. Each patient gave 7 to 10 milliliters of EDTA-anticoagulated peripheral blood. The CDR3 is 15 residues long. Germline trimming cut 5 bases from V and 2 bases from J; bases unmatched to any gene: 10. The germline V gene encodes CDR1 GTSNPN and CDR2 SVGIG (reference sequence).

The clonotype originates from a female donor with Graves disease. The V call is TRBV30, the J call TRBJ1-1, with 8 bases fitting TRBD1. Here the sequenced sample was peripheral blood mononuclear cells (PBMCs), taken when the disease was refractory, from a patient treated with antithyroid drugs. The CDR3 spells CAWGETGEPNTEAFF. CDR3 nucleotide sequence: TGTGCCTGGGGTGAGACAGGGGAACCTAACACTGAAGCTTTCTTT.